This TCR beta chain was recorded in a study of shared clonotypes between healthy human individuals. Trimming removed 2 bases from V and 4 bases from J, with 14 bases in between. The CDR3 has 15 residues. CDR1 and CDR2 from the germline V gene are MNHNY and SVGAGI (reference sequence). This clone is a singleton in its sample. This table comes from immunoSEQ multiplex PCR, and its TCRdb copy is limited to in-frame clones, with some not included. In the table there are more than 400,000 clones, roughly 80% of which are singletons. The V and J genes are TRBV6-6 and TRBJ2-5, with D possibly being TRBD2 (5 bases). The sequence derives from a middle-aged woman in good health. Some clones in this sample may be carry-over from other donors' samples. The sequenced sample was PBMCs. In nucleotides, the CDR3 is TGTGCCAGCAGTTACCTTCAAGGGCTAGCAGAGACCCAGTACTTC. Encoded protein: CASSYLQGLAETQYF.